These 26 T cell receptor beta chains were all obtained from the same sample, sequenced in a study of control samples from healthy donors and cancer patients. The table came from immunoSEQ multiplex PCR; TCRdb's copy has only in-frame clones and leaves some out. The data contain roughly 140,000 clones, around 86% of them seen just once; the ten biggest clones take up over 4.5%. Sequencing was done on a sample of blood. The receptors shown here come from a man aged 25 to 45 in good health.

The genes are TRBV11-3 and TRBJ1-1, with TRBD1 identical over 7 bases. This CDR3 region has 18 residues. Losses at the gene ends were 5 bases for V and 0 bases for J; bases not matched to a gene: 15. The V gene's germline CDR1 is SGHNT and CDR2 YENEEA. CDR3 sequence reads: CASSPTARDSGLNTEAFF. CDR3 nucleotide sequence: TGTGCCAGCAGCCCGACCGCCCGGGACAGCGGGCTGAACACTGAAGCTTTCTTT.

The chain uses TRBV21-1 and TRBJ2-7; the table's D call, TRBD2, was not checked against the DNA. TRBV21-1 constitutes a pseudogene. The CDR3 totals 16 residues. The CDR3 here is CASSRGTSGIIYEQYF. CDR3 bases: TGTGCCAGCAGCAGAGGGACTAGCGGGATTATTTACGAGCAGTACTTC.

The J gene is TRBJ2-3, the V gene TRBV6-5; the match to TRBD1 covers 9 bases. Unmatched junction bases numbered 7, after V lost 6 bases and J lost 6 bases. CDR1 and CDR2 from the germline V gene are MNHEY and SVGAGI. The CDR3 extends over 14 amino acids. The CDR3 sequence is CASRRGQGGDTQYF. DNA for the CDR3: TGTGCCAGCAGACGGGGACAGGGAGGGGATACGCAGTATTTT.

V is TRBV19 and J is TRBJ1-3; a possible D gene is TRBD1 (6 bases). The germline V and J ends were trimmed by 6 bases and 3 bases, with 12 bases remaining between them. CDR3 size: 14 residues. The germline gives CDR1 LNHDA, CDR2 SQIVND (reference sequence). CDR3 amino acids: CASSQGLYGNTIYF. The CDR3 coding sequence is TGTGCCAGTAGCCAGGGGCTTTATGGAAACACCATATATTTT. Supplemented by reference TRBV19 and TRBJ1-3, the full variable domain reads DGGITQSPKYLFRKEGQNVTLSCEQNLNHDAMYWYRQDPGQGLRLIYYSQIVNDFQKGDIAEGYSVSREKKESFPLTVTSAQKNPTAFYLCASSQGLYGNTIYFGEGSWLTVV.

This chain joins TRBV5-6 and TRBJ2-5; D is undetermined. The V end lost 3 bases, the J end lost 4 bases, and 13 bases lay between the germline ends. Germline loops: CDR1 SGHDT, CDR2 YYEEEE. The CDR3 is 14 amino acids. The CDR3 spells CASSSSMGPETQYF. The CDR3 nucleotides read TGTGCCAGCAGCTCCTCGATGGGTCCAGAGACCCAGTACTTC.

CDR3 amino acids: CASGAGNTGELFF. Written as DNA, the CDR3 is TGTGCCAGCGGGGCAGGGAACACCGGGGAGCTGTTTTTT. The V gene is TRBV25-1, the J gene TRBJ2-2; TRBD1 might be the D (5 bases). The germline V gene has CDR1 MGHDK and CDR2 SYGVNS. The CDR3 contains 13 residues. With 8 bases removed from V and 1 base from J, the gap between germline ends came to 8 bases.

This chain joins TRBV15 and TRBJ1-6; D may be TRBD1 (5 bases). V was shortened by 0 bases and J by 7 bases, with 10 bases between the two germline ends. The CDR3 is made up of 15 amino acids. The V gene's germline CDR1 is LNHNV and CDR2 YYDKDF (reference sequence). The chain's CDR3 is CATSRDRGNNSPLHF. The CDR3 DNA sequence: TGTGCCACCAGCAGAGACCGGGGGAACAATTCACCCCTCCACTTT.

The chain recombines TRBV9 with TRBJ2-7; D is ambiguous. There are 14 residues in the CDR3. V was shortened by 0 bases and J by 2 bases, with 9 bases between the two germline ends. Germline V gene sequence: CDR1 SGDLS, CDR2 YYNGEE. CDR3 in DNA: TGTGCCAGCAGCGTAGAGATGGGTACCTACGAGCAGTACTTC. It encodes CASSVEMGTYEQYF.

V usage is TRBV24-1 and J usage is TRBJ1-5; TRBD1 agrees at 10 bases. Trimming cost V 4 bases and J 1 base; bases outside gene matches: 6. CDR1 is KGHDR and CDR2 is SFDVKD in the germline V gene. The CDR3 is 17 residues long. The DNA for the CDR3 is TGTGCCACCAGTGACTCAAGGACAGGGGGAAGCAATCAGCCCCAGCATTTT. It specifies CATSDSRTGGSNQPQHF.

The CDR3 reads CASSTTRDQPQHF. The CDR3 region has the DNA TGTGCCAGCAGCACTACCCGGGACCAGCCCCAGCATTTT. The chain uses TRBV7-2 and TRBJ1-5; weak D call: TRBD1 (5 bases). Germline lookup yields CDR1 SGHTA and CDR2 FQGNSA. Trimming stripped 5 bases from V and 7 bases from J, with 12 bases between. There are 13 residues in the CDR3.

This clone appeared once. The V and J genes are TRBV11-2 and TRBJ2-7; tentatively, D is TRBD1 or TRBD2 (6 bases each). V shed 5 bases and J shed 2 bases, with 16 bases lying between them. CDR3 length: 15 residues. The V gene's germline CDR1 is SGHAT and CDR2 FQNNGV. The CDR3 here is CASSLSGGGPYEQYF. CDR3 nucleotide sequence: TGTGCCAGCAGCCTCTCCGGGGGCGGGCCCTACGAGCAGTACTTC.

This clone appeared a few times. CDR3 residues: CASSELAGGPQETQYF. In DNA, the CDR3 is TGTGCCAGCAGTGAGTTAGCGGGGGGGCCTCAAGAGACCCAGTACTTC. This rearrangement joins TRBV6-1 to TRBJ2-5; TRBD2 agrees at 11 bases. From germline, CDR1 is MNHNS and CDR2 SASEGT. Trimming took 3 bases from V and 2 from J; bases not matched to a gene: 5. The CDR3 covers 16 residues.

The CDR3 spells CASSLTGGITEAFF. CDR3 nucleotide sequence: TGTGCCAGCAGCCTGACAGGGGGTATCACTGAAGCTTTCTTT. This chain joins TRBV11-2 and TRBJ1-1, with 9 bases identical to TRBD1. In germline, CDR1 is SGHAT, CDR2 FQNNGV. The V segment lost 5 bases and the J segment 4 bases; nucleotides outside the gene matches: 5. The CDR3 runs 14 residues.

Regarding this clone: The sample contains more than one DNA sequence encoding this CDR3. The chain couples TRBV2 to TRBJ2-1; D is undetermined. V dropped 6 bases and J dropped 2 bases, with 8 bases sitting between them. Germline assignment: CDR1 SNHLY and CDR2 FYNNEI. CDR3 length: 13 amino acids. Written as DNA, the CDR3 is TGTGCCAGCAGACTAATCACCTACAATGAGCAGTTCTTC. Its translation: CASRLITYNEQFF.

This clone appeared once. This chain connects TRBV15 to TRBJ2-3, with 10 bases aligning to TRBD2. This CDR3 is built from 18 residues. Trimming took 4 bases from V and 0 from J; bases not matched to a gene: 10. Germline-derived CDR1 and CDR2 are LNHNV and YYDKDF (reference sequence). The CDR3 is CATSNTRTSGTSTDTQYF. Written as DNA, the CDR3 is TGTGCCACCAGCAACACCAGGACTAGCGGTACTAGCACAGATACGCAGTATTTT.

This chain links TRBV5-6 with TRBJ2-2; 12 bases are shared with TRBD1. The CDR3 has 18 amino acids. Trimming removed 4 bases from V and 7 bases from J; junction bases left unmatched: 14. Germline values: CDR1 SGHDT, CDR2 YYEEEE. CDR3 DNA: TGTGCCAGCAGCGTGGCCGGAGGGACAGGGGGCGCATTCGGGGAGCTGTTTTTT. It specifies CASSVAGGTGGAFGELFF.

This clone was picked up one time. The rearrangement uses TRBV13 and TRBJ2-1, with 8 bases identical to TRBD2. V trimming: 6 bases; J trimming: 4 bases; junction bases outside the gene matches: 11. From germline, CDR1 is PRHDT and CDR2 FYEKMQ (reference sequence). This CDR3 is 16 amino acids long. Here the CDR3 DNA reads TGTGCCAGCAGATTACGCCTCAGCGGGGGTTACAATGAGCAGTTCTTC. Its protein is CASRLRLSGGYNEQFF.

The chain recombines TRBV9 with TRBJ2-2; 7 positions match TRBD1. This CDR3 is built from 18 residues. Germline CDR1 is SGDLS and CDR2 is YYNGEE. V shed 6 bases, J shed 0 bases, and the junction held 14 bases outside the gene matches. The CDR3 sequence: CASTDRQDRQPNTGELFF. DNA of the CDR3: TGTGCCAGCACCGATAGACAGGACAGGCAACCGAACACCGGGGAGCTGTTTTTT.

The chain is built from TRBV12-3 or TRBV12-4 and TRBJ1-1; D ambiguous. The V and J ends lost 6 bases and 3 bases respectively, with 8 bases between them. The CDR3 spans 12 residues. The CDR3 loop reads CASRYMDTEAFF. In DNA, the CDR3 is TGTGCCAGCAGGTACATGGACACTGAAGCTTTCTTT.

The chain employs TRBV5-6 and TRBJ1-2, with 8 bases that match TRBD1. The germline V gene has CDR1 SGHDT and CDR2 YYEEEE. This CDR3 region has 17 residues. V trimming: 0 bases; J trimming: 6 bases; junction bases outside the gene matches: 13. The CDR3 loop reads CASSLVGQGASHDGYTF. The CDR3 region has the DNA TGTGCCAGCAGCTTGGTGGGGCAGGGGGCTTCTCACGATGGCTACACCTTC.

This clone was observed a single time. This chain uses TRBV3-1 (or the pseudogene TRBV3-2) with TRBJ2-7, with 9 bases lining up with TRBD2. The trim removed 2 bases at V and 3 bases at J, leaving 5 bases unmatched. Looked up from germline, CDR1 is LGHDT and CDR2 is YNNKEL (reference sequence). The CDR3 length is 15 residues. The CDR3 spells CASSQLAGVIYEQYF. The CDR3 coding sequence is TGTGCCAGCAGCCAATTAGCGGGAGTAATCTACGAGCAGTACTTC.

The chain links TRBV7-2 to TRBJ2-7, with a tentative D call TRBD2 (5 bases). The CDR3 runs 14 residues. Germline V CDR1 and CDR2: SGHTA, FQGNSA. Trimming removed 5 bases from V and 5 bases from J, with 16 bases in between. CDR3 coding DNA: TGTGCCAGCAGCCCTGGACTGGCTTTGGACGAGCAGTACTTC. Protein: CASSPGLALDEQYF.

The genes are TRBV6-5 and TRBJ2-7; D uncertain. The V gene lost 6 bases and the J gene lost 4 bases, with 10 bases spanning the gap. The CDR3 consists of 12 residues. CDR1 MNHEY and CDR2 SVGAGI come from the germline V gene. CDR3 residues: CASRGSSYEQYF. CDR3 coding DNA: TGTGCCAGCAGGGGGTCCTCTTACGAGCAGTACTTC.

The CDR3, as DNA: TGCAGCGTCTCGTCTTCCACCCAAGAGACCCAGTACTTC. It encodes CSVSSSTQETQYF. The chain links TRBV29-1 to TRBJ2-5; D uncertain. CDR1 is SQVTM and CDR2 is ANQGSEA in the germline V gene. V dropped 6 bases and J dropped 1 base, with 12 bases sitting between them. This CDR3 has 13 amino acids.

V and J are TRBV13 and TRBJ2-1; weak D call: TRBD1 (5 bases). The CDR3 sequence is 14 residues long. Between the trimmed V and J ends, which lost 8 bases and 4 bases, there was a span of 15 bases. Germline V gene sequence: CDR1 PRHDT, CDR2 FYEKMQ (reference sequence). The CDR3 reads CASHKWGGYNEQFF. The CDR3 bases are TGTGCCAGCCATAAATGGGGCGGTTACAATGAGCAGTTCTTC.

The V and J genes are TRBV18 and TRBJ2-7; D unresolved. Germline values: CDR1 KGHSH, CDR2 LQKENI. Between the trimmed V and J ends, which lost 0 bases and 2 bases, there was a span of 5 bases. This CDR3 is built from 13 residues. The CDR3 DNA reads as TGTGCCAGCTCACCACCGATGACCTACGAGCAGTACTTC. Protein: CASSPPMTYEQYF. The whole variable domain, filled in from reference TRBV18 and TRBJ2-7, reads NAGVMQNPRHLVRRRGQEARLRCSPMKGHSHVYWYRQLPEEGLKFMVYLQKENIIDESGMPKERFSAEFPKEGPSILRIQQVVRGDSAAYFCASSPPMTYEQYFGPGTRLTVT.